The present T cell receptor (beta chain) was sequenced within a study of T cells in Graves' hyperthyroidism and ophthalmopathy. The overall study: Blood was drawn when the patient was first diagnosed and still untreated.

Study observations and caveats: Most clonotypes expanded in the thyroid (above 0.001) were also present in blood.

The CDR3 is made up of 13 amino acids. CDR1 is ENHRY, CDR2 SYGVKD, per germline. Trimming cost V 10 bases and J 4 bases, with 17 bases left between them. Of note for this clonotype: Its target is unknown.

TCR beta CDR3 sequences were amplified from RNA transcripts. TCR CDR3 underwent first-round RT-PCR with the HTBI primer set. TCRdb redid the calling of the multiplex PCR reads with MiXCR, one entry per CDR3 protein. The sample includes more than 550,000 distinct CDR3 sequences, approximately 18% of them seen just once. The sequenced sample was blood. The TCR comes from a woman aged 50 to 60 with Graves' hyperthyroidism that later progressed to Graves' ophthalmopathy. The chain carries TRBV10-3 and TRBJ2-7, with D perhaps TRBD1 (5 bases). The CDR3 nucleotides read TGTGCCACCAGCAAAGACAGTCAATACGAGCAGTACTTC. This gives the protein CATSKDSQYEQYF.